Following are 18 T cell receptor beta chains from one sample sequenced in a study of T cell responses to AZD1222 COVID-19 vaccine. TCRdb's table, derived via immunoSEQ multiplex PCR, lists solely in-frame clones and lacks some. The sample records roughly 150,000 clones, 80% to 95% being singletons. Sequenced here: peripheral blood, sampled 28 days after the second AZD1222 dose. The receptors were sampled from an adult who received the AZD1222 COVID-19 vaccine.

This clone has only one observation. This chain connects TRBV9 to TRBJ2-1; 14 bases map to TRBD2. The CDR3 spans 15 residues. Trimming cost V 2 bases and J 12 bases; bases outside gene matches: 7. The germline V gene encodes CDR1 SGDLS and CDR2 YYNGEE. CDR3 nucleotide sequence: TGTGCCAGCAGCGTCATGGGACTAGCGGGAGCTCTGCAGTTCTTC. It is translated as CASSVMGLAGALQFF. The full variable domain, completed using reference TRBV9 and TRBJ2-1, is DSGVTQTPKHLITATGQRVTLRCSPRSGDLSVYWYQQSLDQGLQFLIQYYNGEERAKGNILERFSAQQFPDLHSELNLSSLELGDSALYFCASSVMGLAGALQFFGPGTRLTVL.

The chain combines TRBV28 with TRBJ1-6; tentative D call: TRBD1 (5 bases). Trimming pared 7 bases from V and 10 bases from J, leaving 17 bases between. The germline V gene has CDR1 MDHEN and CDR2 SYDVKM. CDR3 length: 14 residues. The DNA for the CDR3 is TGTGCCAGCATCCTGGGGCAGGGAGGATCACCCCTCCACTTT. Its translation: CASILGQGGSPLHF.

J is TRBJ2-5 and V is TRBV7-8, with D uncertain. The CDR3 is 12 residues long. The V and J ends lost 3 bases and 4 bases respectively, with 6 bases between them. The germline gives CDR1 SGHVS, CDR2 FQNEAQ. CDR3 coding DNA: TGTGCCAGCAGCTTGGAATTAGAGACCCAGTACTTC. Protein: CASSLELETQYF.

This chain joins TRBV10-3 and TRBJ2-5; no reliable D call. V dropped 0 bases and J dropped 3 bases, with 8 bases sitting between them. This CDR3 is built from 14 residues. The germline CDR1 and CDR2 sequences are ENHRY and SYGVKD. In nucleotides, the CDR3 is TGTGCCATCAGTGAGTCGATTCAGAAAGAGACCCAGTACTTC. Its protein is CAISESIQKETQYF.

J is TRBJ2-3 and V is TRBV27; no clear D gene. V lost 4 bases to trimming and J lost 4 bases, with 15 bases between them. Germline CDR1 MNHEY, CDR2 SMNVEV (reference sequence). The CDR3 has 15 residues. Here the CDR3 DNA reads TGTGCCAGCAGTTCGCGTTCTAGTGCCGCAGATACGCAGTATTTT. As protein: CASSSRSSAADTQYF.

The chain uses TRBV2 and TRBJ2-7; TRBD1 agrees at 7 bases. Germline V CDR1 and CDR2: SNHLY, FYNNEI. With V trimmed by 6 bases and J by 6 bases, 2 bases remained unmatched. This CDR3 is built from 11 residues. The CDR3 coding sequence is TGTGCCAGCAGCAACAGGGGCGAGCAGTACTTC. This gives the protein CASSNRGEQYF.

The CDR3 region is CASSQEVGNYGYTF. The DNA of the CDR3 is TGCGCCAGCAGCCAAGAGGTGGGAAACTATGGCTACACCTTC. The chain employs TRBV4-1 and TRBJ1-2; unclear D gene. Trimming stripped 0 bases from V and 2 bases from J, with 7 bases between. Germline V lookup: CDR1 MGHRA, CDR2 YSYEKL. The CDR3 consists of 14 residues.

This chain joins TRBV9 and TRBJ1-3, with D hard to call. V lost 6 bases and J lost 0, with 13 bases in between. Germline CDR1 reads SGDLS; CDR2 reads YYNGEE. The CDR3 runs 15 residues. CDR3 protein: CASTPDRSSGNTIYF. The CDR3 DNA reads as TGTGCCAGCACCCCGGACCGGAGCTCTGGAAACACCATATATTTT.

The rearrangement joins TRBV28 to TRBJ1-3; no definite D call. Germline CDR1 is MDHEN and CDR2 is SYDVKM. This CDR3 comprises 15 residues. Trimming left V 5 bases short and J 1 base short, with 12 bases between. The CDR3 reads CASSQPLVSGNTIYF. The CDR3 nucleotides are TGTGCCAGCAGTCAACCTCTTGTATCTGGAAACACCATATATTTT.

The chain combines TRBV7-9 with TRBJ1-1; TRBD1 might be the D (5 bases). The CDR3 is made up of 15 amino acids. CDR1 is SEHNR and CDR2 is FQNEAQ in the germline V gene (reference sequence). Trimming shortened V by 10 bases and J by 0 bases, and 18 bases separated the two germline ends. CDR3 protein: CATRRQGLMNTEAFF. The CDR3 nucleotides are TGTGCCACCCGAAGGCAGGGCCTCATGAACACTGAAGCTTTCTTT.

The chain's CDR3 is CASAANYGYTF. For the CDR3, the DNA is TGTGCCAGCGCCGCCAACTATGGCTACACCTTC. The chain employs TRBV9 and TRBJ1-2; D uncertain. Germline CDR1 and CDR2: SGDLS and YYNGEE. The V gene lost 7 bases and the J gene lost 2 bases, with 6 bases spanning the gap. This CDR3 region has 11 residues.

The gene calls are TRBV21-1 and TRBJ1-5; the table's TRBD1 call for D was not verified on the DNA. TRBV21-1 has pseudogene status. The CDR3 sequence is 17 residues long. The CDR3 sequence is CASSPRDRGGSNQPQHF. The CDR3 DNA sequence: TGTGCCAGCAGCCCCCGGGACAGGGGGGGGAGCAATCAGCCCCAGCATTTT.

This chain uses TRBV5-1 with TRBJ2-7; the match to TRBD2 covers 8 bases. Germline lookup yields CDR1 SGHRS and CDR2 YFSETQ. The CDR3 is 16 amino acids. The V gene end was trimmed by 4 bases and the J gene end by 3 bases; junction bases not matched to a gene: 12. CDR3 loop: CASSGPLGGTSYEQYF. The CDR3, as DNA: TGCGCCAGCAGCGGACCCCTCGGGGGGACTAGCTACGAGCAGTACTTC.

For the CDR3, the DNA is TGTGCCAGCAGACCATCGGCCCAAGATACGCAGTATTTT. This codes for CASRPSAQDTQYF. The V and J genes are TRBV6-5 and TRBJ2-3; D is unclear. V was clipped by 6 bases and J by 5 bases, with 12 bases between them. The CDR3 spans 13 residues. Germline V gives CDR1 MNHEY, CDR2 SVGAGI.

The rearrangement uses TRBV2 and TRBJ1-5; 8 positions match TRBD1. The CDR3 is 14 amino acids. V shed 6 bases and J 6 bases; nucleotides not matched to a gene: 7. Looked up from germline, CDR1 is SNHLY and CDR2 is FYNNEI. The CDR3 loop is CASSPGQVLQPQHF. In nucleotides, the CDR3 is TGTGCCAGCAGCCCGGGACAGGTCCTTCAGCCCCAGCATTTT. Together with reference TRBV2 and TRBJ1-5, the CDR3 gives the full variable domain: EPEVTQTPSHQVTQMGQEVILRCVPISNHLYFYWYRQILGQKVEFLVSFYNNEISEKSEIFDDQFSVERPDGSNFTLKIRSTKLEDSAMYFCASSPGQVLQPQHFGDGTRLSIL.

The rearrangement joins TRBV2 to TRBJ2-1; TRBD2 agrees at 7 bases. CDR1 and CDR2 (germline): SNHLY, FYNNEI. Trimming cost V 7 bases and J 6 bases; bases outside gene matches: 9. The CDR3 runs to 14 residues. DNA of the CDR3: TGTGCCAGCAAAGTGAAAGCGGGGCCCAATGAGCAGTTCTTC. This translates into CASKVKAGPNEQFF.

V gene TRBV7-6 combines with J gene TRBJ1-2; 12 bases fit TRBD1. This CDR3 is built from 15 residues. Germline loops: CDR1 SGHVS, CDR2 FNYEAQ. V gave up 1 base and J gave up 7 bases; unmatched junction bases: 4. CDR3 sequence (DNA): TGTGCCAGCAGCTTAGGAGGGACAGGGGGCATTGGCTACACCTTC. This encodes CASSLGGTGGIGYTF.

The CDR3 sequence: CASSSGTLRGDTQYF. The CDR3, as DNA: TGTGCCAGCAGTTCCGGGACACTTAGAGGAGATACGCAGTATTTT. The chain recombines TRBV28 with TRBJ2-3; D is perhaps TRBD1 (6 bases). V lost 4 bases and J 5 bases, leaving 16 bases between the germline ends. The CDR3 totals 15 residues. Germline V CDR1 and CDR2: MDHEN, SYDVKM.